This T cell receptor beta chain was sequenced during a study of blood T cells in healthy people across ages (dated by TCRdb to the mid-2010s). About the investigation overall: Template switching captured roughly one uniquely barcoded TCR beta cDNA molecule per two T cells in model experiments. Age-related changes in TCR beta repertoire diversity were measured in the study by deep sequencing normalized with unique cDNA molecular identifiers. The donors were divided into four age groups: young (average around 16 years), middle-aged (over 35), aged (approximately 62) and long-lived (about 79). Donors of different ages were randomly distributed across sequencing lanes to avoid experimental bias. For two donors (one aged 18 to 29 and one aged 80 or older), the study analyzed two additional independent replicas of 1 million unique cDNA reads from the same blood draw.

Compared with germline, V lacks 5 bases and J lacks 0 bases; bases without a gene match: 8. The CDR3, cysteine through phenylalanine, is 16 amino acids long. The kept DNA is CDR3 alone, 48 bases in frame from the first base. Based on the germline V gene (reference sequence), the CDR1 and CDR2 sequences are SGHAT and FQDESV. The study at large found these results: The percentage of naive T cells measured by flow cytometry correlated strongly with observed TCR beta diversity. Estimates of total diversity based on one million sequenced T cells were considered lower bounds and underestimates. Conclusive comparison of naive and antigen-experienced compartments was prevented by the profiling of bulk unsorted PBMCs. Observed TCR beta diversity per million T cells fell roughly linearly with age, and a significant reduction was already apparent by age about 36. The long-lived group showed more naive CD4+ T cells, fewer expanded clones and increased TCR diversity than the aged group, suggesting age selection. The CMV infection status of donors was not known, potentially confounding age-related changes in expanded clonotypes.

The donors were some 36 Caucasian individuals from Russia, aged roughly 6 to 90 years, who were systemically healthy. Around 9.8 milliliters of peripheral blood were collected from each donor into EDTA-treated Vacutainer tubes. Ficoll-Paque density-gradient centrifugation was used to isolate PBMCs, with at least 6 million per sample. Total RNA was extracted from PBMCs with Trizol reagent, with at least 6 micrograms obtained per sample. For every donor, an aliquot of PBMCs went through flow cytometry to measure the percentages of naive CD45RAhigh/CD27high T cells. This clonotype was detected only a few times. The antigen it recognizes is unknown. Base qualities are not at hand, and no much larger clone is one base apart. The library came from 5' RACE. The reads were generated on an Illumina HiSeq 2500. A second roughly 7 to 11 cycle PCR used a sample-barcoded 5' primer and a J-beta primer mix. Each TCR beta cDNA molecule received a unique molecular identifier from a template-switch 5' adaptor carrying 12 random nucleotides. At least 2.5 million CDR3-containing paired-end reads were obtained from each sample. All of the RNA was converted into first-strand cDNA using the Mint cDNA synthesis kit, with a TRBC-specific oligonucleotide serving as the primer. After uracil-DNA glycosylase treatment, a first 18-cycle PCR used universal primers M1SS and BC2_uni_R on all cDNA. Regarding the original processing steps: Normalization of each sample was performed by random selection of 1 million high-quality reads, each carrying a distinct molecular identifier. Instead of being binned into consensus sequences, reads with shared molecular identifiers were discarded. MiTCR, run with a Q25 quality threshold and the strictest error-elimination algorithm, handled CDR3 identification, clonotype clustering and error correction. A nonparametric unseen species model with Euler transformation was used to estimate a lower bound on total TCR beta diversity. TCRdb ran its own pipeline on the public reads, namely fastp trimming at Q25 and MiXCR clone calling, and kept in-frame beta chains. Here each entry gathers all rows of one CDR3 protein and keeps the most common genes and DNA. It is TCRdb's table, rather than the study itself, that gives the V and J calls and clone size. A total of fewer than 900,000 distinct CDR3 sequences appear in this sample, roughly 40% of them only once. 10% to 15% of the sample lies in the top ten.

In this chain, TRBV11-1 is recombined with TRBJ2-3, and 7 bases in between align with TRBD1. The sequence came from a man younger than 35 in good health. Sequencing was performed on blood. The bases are TGTGCCAGCAGCCGACGGGACAGCCGAAGCACAGATACGCAGTATTTT. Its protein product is CASSRRDSRSTDTQYF.